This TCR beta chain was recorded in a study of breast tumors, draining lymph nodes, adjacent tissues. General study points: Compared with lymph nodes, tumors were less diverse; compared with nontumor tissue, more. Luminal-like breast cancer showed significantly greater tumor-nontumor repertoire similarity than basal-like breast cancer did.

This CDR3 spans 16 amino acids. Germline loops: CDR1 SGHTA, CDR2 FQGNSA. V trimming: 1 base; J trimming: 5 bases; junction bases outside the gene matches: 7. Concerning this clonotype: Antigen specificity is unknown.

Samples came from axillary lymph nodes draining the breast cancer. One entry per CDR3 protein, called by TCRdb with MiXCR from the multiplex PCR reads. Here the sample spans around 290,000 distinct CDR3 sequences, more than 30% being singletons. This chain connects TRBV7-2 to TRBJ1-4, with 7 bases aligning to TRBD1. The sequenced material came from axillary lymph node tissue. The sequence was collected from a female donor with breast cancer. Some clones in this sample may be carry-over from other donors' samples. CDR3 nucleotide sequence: TGTGCCAGCAGCTTAGTAGGGCACAGGGGCAATGAAAAACTGTTTTTT. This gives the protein CASSLVGHRGNEKLFF.